These T cell receptor beta chains were read from a single sample in a study of cytomegalovirus exposure and HLA in healthy donors. Clones were sequenced by immunoSEQ multiplex PCR, and TCRdb holds only the in-frame ones, with some missing. The data hold 110,000 to 150,000 clones, with roughly 81% observed a single time. Sequencing used PBMCs. These receptor sequences come from a female donor in good health and CMV-seronegative. Each CDR3 is given with its conserved first and last residue. D genes are given only for firm matches. Size is stated for part of the rows, as once, few or many counts, or as a class when the clone is expanded.

D gene,V gene,clone size,J gene,CDR3 protein,CDR3 DNA
NA,TRBV11-2,NA,TRBJ2-5,CASSLGLAGRRETQYF,TGTGCCAGCAGCTTAGGGTTGGCGGGGCGTCGGGAGACCCAGTACTTC
NA,TRBV11-2,NA,TRBJ2-1,CASSLDREPYNEQFF,TGTGCCAGCAGCTTAGATCGGGAACCTTACAATGAGCAGTTCTTC
NA,TRBV11-2,NA,TRBJ1-3,CASSFQESSSGNTIYF,TGTGCCAGCAGCTTCCAAGAGTCCTCCTCTGGAAACACCATATATTTT
NA,TRBV11-3,few,TRBJ1-1,CASSTDRNTEAFF,TGTGCCAGCAGCACAGACAGAAACACTGAAGCTTTCTTT
NA,TRBV7-2,NA,TRBJ2-7,CASSLGGRPRLREQYF,TGTGCCAGCAGCTTAGGAGGTCGTCCCAGACTACGCGAGCAGTACTTC
TRBD2,TRBV7-9,NA,TRBJ2-7,CASRLLAGGRNRGYF,TGTGCCAGCAGACTCTTAGCGGGAGGGCGTAACCGAGGGTACTTC
NA,TRBV7-3,NA,TRBJ2-4,CASSPSLREGGGLAKNIQYF,TGTGCCAGCAGCCCGTCTCTCCGCGAGGGTGGTGGGTTAGCCAAAAACATTCAGTACTTC
NA,TRBV4-2,NA,TRBJ2-3,CASSLTRRSTDTQYF,TGTGCCAGCAGCCTCACTAGAAGGAGTACAGATACGCAGTATTTT
TRBD2,TRBV28,NA,TRBJ2-1,CASSLNPLAGAYNEQFF,TGTGCCAGCAGTTTGAATCCACTAGCGGGAGCGTACAATGAGCAGTTCTTC
TRBD1,TRBV5-4,once,TRBJ2-5,CASSLAQGQGQETQYF,TGTGCCAGCAGCTTGGCCCAGGGACAGGGCCAAGAGACCCAGTACTTC
NA,TRBV29-1,few,TRBJ1-1,CSVEESGMNTEAFF,TGCAGCGTTGAGGAGAGTGGCATGAACACTGAAGCTTTCTTT
NA,TRBV7-7,NA,TRBJ1-4,CASSPTGTTEKLFF,TGTGCCAGCAGCCCAACCGGGACAACAGAAAAACTGTTTTTT
NA,TRBV28,NA,TRBJ1-6,CASLISGSSYNSPLHF,TGTGCCAGCCTCATCTCGGGGAGCTCCTATAATTCACCCCTCCACTTT
TRBD2,TRBV5-1,NA,TRBJ2-3,CASSLVSAGVITQYF,TGCGCCAGCAGCTTGGTGTCTGCGGGAGTGATCACGCAGTATTTT
NA,TRBV19,once,TRBJ1-2,CASSTTVMLNYGYTF,TGTGCCAGTAGCACAACCGTAATGCTTAACTATGGCTACACCTTC
NA,TRBV18,once,TRBJ2-7,CASSPITTGSLDYEQYF,TGTGCCAGCTCACCGATCACGACAGGCTCTTTGGACTACGAGCAGTACTTC
TRBD1,TRBV9,NA,TRBJ2-3,CASSAHGTGGSTDTQYF,TGTGCCAGCAGCGCCCACGGGACAGGGGGAAGCACAGATACGCAGTATTTT
NA,TRBV7-9,NA,TRBJ2-5,CASSKEDFQETQYF,TGTGCCAGCAGTAAAGAAGACTTCCAAGAGACCCAGTACTTC
TRBD1,TRBV6-5,NA,TRBJ2-7,CASSRADRGEQYF,TGTGCCAGCAGTAGGGCCGACAGGGGCGAGCAGTACTTC
TRBD1,TRBV30,few,TRBJ1-2,CAWSASRDRGNYGYTF,TGTGCCTGGAGTGCCAGCCGGGACAGGGGGAACTATGGCTACACCTTC
NA,TRBV27,NA,TRBJ2-1,CASSLYPDEQFF,TGTGCCAGCAGTTTATACCCGGATGAGCAGTTCTTC
TRBD1,TRBV4-1,few,TRBJ1-1,CASSQFPRGRDTEAFF,TGCGCCAGCAGCCAATTCCCCAGGGGGCGCGACACTGAAGCTTTCTTT
TRBD2,TRBV5-1,NA,TRBJ2-7,CASSFSGRDTLEQYF,TGCGCCAGCAGCTTTAGCGGGAGGGATACTCTCGAGCAGTACTTC
TRBD1,TRBV29-1,NA,TRBJ2-7,CSVAPGQGFGEQYF,TGCAGCGTGGCACCGGGACAGGGCTTTGGCGAGCAGTACTTC
NA,TRBV7-9,NA,TRBJ1-1,CASSFTQGTEAFF,TGTGCCAGCAGCTTTACACAGGGAACTGAAGCTTTCTTT
TRBD2,TRBV7-8,NA,TRBJ2-5,CASSFKRTSGIGETQYF,TGTGCCAGCAGCTTCAAACGGACTAGCGGGATAGGAGAGACCCAGTACTTC
TRBD1,TRBV28,NA,TRBJ1-1,CASRPGGNTEAFF,TGTGCCAGCAGACCAGGGGGTAACACTGAAGCTTTCTTT
NA,TRBV11-1,few,TRBJ2-7,CASKPRGSASNQYF,TGTGCCAGCAAACCCCGAGGCTCAGCAAGTAATCAGTACTTC
NA,TRBV28,NA,TRBJ2-6,CASTSGGVGANVLTF,TGTGCCAGCACCTCGGGTGGAGTTGGGGCCAACGTCCTGACTTTC
TRBD2,TRBV9,once,TRBJ2-3,CASSGPKREGTDTQYF,TGTGCCAGCAGCGGTCCGAAGCGGGAGGGCACAGATACGCAGTATTTT
TRBD2,TRBV5-1,NA,TRBJ2-3,CASSSGTSADTQYF,TGCGCCAGCAGTTCCGGGACTAGCGCAGATACGCAGTATTTT
NA,TRBV19,NA,TRBJ1-1,CASSKGVNTEAFF,TGTGCCAGTAGTAAGGGAGTGAACACTGAAGCTTTCTTT
TRBD1,TRBV5-6,few,TRBJ2-1,CASSRRQGVGDEQFF,TGTGCCAGCAGCCGAAGACAGGGGGTGGGGGATGAGCAGTTCTTC
TRBD1,TRBV29-1,NA,TRBJ1-2,CSVEDREVSYGYTF,TGCAGCGTGGAAGACAGGGAAGTGAGCTATGGCTACACCTTC
NA,TRBV5-1,NA,TRBJ1-3,CASSSLTPGLSGNTIYF,TGCGCCAGCAGCTCACTCACCCCAGGACTATCTGGAAACACCATATATTTT
TRBD2,TRBV18,NA,TRBJ2-7,CASSPPTSEGSYEQYF,TGTGCCAGCTCACCCCCGACTAGCGAGGGCTCCTACGAGCAGTACTTC
NA,TRBV7-2,NA,TRBJ2-1,CASSLASSQRYNEQFF,TGTGCCAGCAGCTTAGCATCTAGCCAAAGATACAATGAGCAGTTCTTC
NA,TRBV25-1,few,TRBJ1-1,CASRGAGDTEAFF,TGTGCCAGCAGGGGTGCGGGGGACACTGAAGCTTTCTTT
TRBD1,TRBV9,NA,TRBJ1-1,CASRRSGGNTEAFF,TGTGCCAGCCGGCGGTCAGGGGGGAACACTGAAGCTTTCTTT
TRBD1,TRBV10-3,once,TRBJ2-1,CAISERGPDNEQFF,TGTGCCATCAGTGAGAGGGGGCCCGACAATGAGCAGTTCTTC
NA,TRBV9,NA,TRBJ2-1,CASSVAQGGGFNEQFF,TGTGCCAGCAGCGTAGCACAGGGGGGGGGTTTTAATGAGCAGTTCTTC